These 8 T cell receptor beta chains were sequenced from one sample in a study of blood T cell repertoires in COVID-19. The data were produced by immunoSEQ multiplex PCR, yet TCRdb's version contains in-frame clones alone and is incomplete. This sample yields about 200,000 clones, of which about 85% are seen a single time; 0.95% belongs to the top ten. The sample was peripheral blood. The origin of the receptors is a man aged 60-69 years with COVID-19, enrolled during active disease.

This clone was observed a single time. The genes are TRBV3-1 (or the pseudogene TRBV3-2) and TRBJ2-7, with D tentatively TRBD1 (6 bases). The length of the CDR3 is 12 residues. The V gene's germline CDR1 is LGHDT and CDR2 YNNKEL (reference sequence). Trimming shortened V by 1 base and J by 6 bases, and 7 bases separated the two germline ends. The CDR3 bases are TGTGCCAGCAGCCAAGCAGGGGCCGAGCAGTACTTC. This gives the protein CASSQAGAEQYF.

CDR3 loop: CASSYAQNYEQYF. CDR3 DNA: TGTGCCAGCAGTTACGCACAGAACTACGAGCAGTACTTC. This chain links TRBV6-2 or TRBV6-3 with TRBJ2-7; no clear D. V was pared by 2 bases and J by 3 bases, with 8 bases between. Germline CDR1 MNHEY, CDR2 SVGEGT. This CDR3 spans 13 amino acids.

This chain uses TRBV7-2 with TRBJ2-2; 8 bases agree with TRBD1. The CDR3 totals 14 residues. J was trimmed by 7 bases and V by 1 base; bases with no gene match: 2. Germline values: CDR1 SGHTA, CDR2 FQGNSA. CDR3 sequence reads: CASSLEQGVGELFF. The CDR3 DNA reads TGTGCCAGCAGCTTAGAACAGGGGGTCGGGGAGCTGTTTTTT. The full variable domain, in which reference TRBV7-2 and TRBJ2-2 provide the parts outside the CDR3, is GAGVSQSPSNKVTEKGKDVELRCDPISGHTALYWYRQSLGQGLEFLIYFQGNSAPDKSGLPSDRFSAERTGGSVSTLTIQRTQQEDSAVYLCASSLEQGVGELFFGEGSRLTVL.

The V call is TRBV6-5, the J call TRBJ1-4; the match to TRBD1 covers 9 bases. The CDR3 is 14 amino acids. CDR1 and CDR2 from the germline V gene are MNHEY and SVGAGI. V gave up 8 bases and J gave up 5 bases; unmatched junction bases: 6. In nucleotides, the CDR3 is TGTGCCAGCGTCTGGGACAGGGACAATGAAAAACTGTTTTTT. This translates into CASVWDRDNEKLFF.

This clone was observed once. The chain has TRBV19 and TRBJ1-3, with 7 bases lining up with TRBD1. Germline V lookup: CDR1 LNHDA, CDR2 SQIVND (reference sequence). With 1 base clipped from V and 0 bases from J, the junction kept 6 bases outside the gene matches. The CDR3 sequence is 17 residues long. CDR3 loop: CASSIGDSTLSGNTIYF. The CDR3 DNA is TGTGCCAGTAGTATAGGGGACAGCACTCTCTCTGGAAACACCATATATTTT.

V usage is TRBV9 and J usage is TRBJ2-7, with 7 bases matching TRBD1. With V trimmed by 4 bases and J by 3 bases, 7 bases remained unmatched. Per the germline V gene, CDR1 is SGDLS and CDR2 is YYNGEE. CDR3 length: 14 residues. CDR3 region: CASSRGQAVYEQYF. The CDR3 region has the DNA TGTGCCAGCAGCAGAGGACAGGCAGTCTACGAGCAGTACTTC.

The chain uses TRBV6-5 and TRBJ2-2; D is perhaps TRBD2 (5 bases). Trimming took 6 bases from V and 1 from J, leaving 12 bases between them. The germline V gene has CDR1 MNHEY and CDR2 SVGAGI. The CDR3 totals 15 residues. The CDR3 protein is CASSQRRGNTGELFF. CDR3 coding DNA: TGTGCCAGCAGCCAGCGGAGAGGGAACACCGGGGAGCTGTTTTTT.

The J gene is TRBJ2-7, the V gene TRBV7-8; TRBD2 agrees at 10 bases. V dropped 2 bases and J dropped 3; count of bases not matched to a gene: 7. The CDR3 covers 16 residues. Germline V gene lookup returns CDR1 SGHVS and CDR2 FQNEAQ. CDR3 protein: CASSLSRSSGSYEQYF. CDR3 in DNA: TGTGCCAGCAGCTTAAGTAGGTCTAGCGGGAGCTACGAGCAGTACTTC.